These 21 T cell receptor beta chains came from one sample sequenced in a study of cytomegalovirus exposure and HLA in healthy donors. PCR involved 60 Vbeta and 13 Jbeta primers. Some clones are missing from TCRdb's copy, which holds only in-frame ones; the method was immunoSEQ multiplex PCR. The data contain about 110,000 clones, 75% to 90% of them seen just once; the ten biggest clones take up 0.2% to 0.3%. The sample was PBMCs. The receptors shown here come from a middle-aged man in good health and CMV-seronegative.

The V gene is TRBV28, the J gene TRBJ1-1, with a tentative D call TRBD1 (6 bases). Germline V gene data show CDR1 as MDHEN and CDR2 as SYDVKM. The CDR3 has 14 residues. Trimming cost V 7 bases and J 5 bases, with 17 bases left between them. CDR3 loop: CASILPQGSTEAFF. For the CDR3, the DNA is TGTGCCAGCATCCTCCCCCAGGGGTCGACTGAAGCTTTCTTT.

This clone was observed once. The CDR3, as DNA: TGTGCCAGCACCTGGGGGACTAGCGCATGGAACGAGCAGTACTTC. Residues: CASTWGTSAWNEQYF. V is TRBV5-5 and J is TRBJ2-7; TRBD2 agrees at 10 bases. The CDR3 totals 15 residues. Trimming cost V 6 bases and J 5 bases; bases outside gene matches: 11. CDR1 is SGHKS and CDR2 is YYEKEE in the germline V gene (reference sequence).

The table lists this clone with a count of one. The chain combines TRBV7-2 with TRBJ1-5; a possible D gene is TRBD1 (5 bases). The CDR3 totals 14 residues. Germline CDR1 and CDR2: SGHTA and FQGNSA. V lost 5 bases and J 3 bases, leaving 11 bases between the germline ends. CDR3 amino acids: CASSRQSSNQPQHF. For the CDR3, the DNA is TGTGCCAGCAGCCGACAGAGTTCCAATCAGCCCCAGCATTTT.

The CDR3 region is CASSTKTGQPAAQYF. Written as DNA, the CDR3 is TGTGCCAGTAGTACGAAAACGGGACAGCCAGCGGCCCAGTACTTC. This rearrangement joins TRBV19 to TRBJ2-5; 7 bases agree with TRBD1. J gave up 9 bases and V 4 bases, and 14 bases lay outside the gene matches. Germline values: CDR1 LNHDA, CDR2 SQIVND (reference sequence). The CDR3 contains 15 residues.

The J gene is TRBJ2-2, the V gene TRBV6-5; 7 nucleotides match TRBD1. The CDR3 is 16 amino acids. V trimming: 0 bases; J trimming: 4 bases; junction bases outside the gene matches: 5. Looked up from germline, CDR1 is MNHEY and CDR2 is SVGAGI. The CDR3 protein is CASSYSTGASTGELFF. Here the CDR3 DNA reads TGTGCCAGCAGTTACTCTACAGGGGCGAGCACCGGGGAGCTGTTTTTT.

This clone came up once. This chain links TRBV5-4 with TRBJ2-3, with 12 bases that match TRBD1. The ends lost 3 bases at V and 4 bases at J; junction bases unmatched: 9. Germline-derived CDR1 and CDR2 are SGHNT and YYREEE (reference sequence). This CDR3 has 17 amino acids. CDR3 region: CASSSGRDRGLADTQYF. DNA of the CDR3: TGTGCCAGCAGCTCGGGCCGGGACAGGGGGCTCGCAGATACGCAGTATTTT.

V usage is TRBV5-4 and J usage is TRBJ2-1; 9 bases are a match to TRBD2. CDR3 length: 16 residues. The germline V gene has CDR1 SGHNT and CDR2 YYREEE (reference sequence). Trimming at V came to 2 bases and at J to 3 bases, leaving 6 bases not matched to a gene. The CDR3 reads CASSFGGRAVYNEQFF. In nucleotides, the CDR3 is TGTGCCAGCAGCTTCGGCGGGAGGGCCGTCTACAATGAGCAGTTCTTC.

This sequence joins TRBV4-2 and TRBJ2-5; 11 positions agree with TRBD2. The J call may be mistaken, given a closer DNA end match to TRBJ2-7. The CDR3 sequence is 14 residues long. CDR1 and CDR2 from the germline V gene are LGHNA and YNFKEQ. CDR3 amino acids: CASSPRLAGYEQYF. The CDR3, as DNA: TGTGCCAGCAGTCCTAGACTAGCGGGATACGAGCAGTACTTC.

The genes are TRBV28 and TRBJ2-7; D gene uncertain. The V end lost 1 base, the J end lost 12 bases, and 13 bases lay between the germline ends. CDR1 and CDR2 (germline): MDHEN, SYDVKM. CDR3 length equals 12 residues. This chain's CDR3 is CASSLSPSPGYF. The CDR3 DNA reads TGTGCCAGCAGTTTATCACCATCGCCGGGGTACTTC.

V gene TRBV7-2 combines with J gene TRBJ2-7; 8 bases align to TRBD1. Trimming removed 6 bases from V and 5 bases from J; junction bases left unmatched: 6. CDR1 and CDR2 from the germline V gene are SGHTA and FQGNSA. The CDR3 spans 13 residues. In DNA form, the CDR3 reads TGTGCCAGCAGACAGACAGGGGTGGACGAGCAGTACTTC. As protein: CASRQTGVDEQYF.

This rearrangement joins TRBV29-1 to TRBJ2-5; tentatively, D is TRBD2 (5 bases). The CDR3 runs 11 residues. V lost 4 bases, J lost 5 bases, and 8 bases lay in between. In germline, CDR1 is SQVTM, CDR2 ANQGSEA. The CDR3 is CSVVLGETQYF. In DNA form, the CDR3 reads TGCAGCGTTGTACTAGGGGAGACCCAGTACTTC.

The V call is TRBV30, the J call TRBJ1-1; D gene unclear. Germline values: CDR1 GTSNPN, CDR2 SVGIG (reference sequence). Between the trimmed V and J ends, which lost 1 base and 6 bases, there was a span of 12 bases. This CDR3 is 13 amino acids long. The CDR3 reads CAWSEQFFAEAFF. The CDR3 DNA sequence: TGTGCCTGGAGTGAACAGTTTTTCGCTGAAGCTTTCTTT. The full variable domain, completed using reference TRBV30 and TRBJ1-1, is SQTIHQWPATLVQPVGSPLSLECTVEGTSNPNLYWYRQAAGRGLQLLFYSVGIGQISSEVPQNLSASRPQDRQFILSSKKLLLSDSGFYLCAWSEQFFAEAFFGQGTRLTVV.

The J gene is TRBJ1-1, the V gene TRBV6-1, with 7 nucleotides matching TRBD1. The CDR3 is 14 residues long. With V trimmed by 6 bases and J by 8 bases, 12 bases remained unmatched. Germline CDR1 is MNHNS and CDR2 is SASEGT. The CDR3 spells CASRAITGAGEAFF. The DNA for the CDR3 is TGTGCCAGCAGGGCCATTACAGGGGCGGGGGAAGCTTTCTTT.

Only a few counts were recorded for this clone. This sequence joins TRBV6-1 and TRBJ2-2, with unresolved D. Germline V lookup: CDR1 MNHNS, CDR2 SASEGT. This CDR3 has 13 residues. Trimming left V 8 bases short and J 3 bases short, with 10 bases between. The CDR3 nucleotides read TGTGCCAGCCCGCGATATGACACCGGGGAGCTGTTTTTT. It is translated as CASPRYDTGELFF.

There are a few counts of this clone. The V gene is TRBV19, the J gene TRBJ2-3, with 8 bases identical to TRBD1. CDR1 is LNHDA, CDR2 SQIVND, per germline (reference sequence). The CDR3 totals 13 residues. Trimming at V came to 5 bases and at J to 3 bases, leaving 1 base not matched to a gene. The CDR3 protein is CASSGDRTDTQYF. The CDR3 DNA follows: TGTGCCAGTAGTGGGGACAGGACAGATACGCAGTATTTT.

CDR3 nucleotide sequence: TGTGCCAGCAGCCCGGACGTGGGGGGTACAGATACGCAGTATTTT. Encoded protein: CASSPDVGGTDTQYF. The chain employs TRBV7-9 and TRBJ2-3, with a possible D match to TRBD2 (6 bases). Trimming took off 5 bases at V and 3 bases at J, with 15 bases between the two ends. The CDR3 is 15 residues long. Germline CDR1 and CDR2: SEHNR and FQNEAQ (reference sequence).

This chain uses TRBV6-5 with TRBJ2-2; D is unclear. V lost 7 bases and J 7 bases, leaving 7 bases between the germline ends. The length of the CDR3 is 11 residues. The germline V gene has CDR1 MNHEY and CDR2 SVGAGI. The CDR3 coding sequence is TGTGCCAGCACTTCGTTCGGGGAGCTGTTTTTT. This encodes CASTSFGELFF.

For the CDR3, the DNA is TGTGCCAGCAGCGTAGACTGGGGGCGCGAAAGGTTCTTC. This translates into CASSVDWGRERFF. This chain connects TRBV9 to TRBJ2-1, with D possibly matching TRBD1 (6 bases). Per the germline V gene, CDR1 is SGDLS and CDR2 is YYNGEE. The V end lost 0 bases, the J end lost 15 bases, and 16 bases lay between the germline ends. The CDR3 contains 13 residues.

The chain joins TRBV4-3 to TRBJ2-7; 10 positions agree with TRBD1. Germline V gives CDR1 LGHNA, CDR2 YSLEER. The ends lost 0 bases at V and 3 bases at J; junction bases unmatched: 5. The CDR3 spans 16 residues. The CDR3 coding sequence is TGCGCCAGCAGCCAAGATCCCGGACAGGGGGGCTACGAGCAGTACTTC. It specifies CASSQDPGQGGYEQYF.

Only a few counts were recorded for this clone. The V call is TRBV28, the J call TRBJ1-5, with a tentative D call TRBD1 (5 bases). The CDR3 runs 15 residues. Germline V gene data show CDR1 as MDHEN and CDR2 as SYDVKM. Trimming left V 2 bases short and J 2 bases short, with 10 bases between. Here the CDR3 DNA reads TGTGCCAGCAGTTTACGGAGGGGTGGCAATCAGCCCCAGCATTTT. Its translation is CASSLRRGGNQPQHF.

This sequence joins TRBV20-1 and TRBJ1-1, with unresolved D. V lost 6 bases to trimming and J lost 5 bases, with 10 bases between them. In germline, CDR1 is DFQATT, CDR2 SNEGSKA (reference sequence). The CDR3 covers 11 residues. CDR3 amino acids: CSAPRETEAFF. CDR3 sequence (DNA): TGCAGTGCCCCGAGGGAGACTGAAGCTTTCTTT.